These 6 T cell receptor beta chains share one sample of origin, sequenced in a study of blood T cell repertoires in COVID-19 (dated by TCRdb to 2020 to 2021). The library was obtained by the immunoSEQ multiplex PCR assay. TCRdb carries this immuneACCESS record with in-frame sequences only. Its versions omit some clonotypes, under half of them owing to an unresolved V gene in the studies checked, with the rest unexplained. This sample holds 60,000 to 75,000 clones; just over 90% were observed only once. The top ten constitute 1.5% to 2% of the sample. The source material was peripheral blood. The receptors shown here come from a human donor in a cohort sampled during active COVID-19.

The chain employs TRBV11-2 and TRBJ2-1; 7 nucleotides align to TRBD2. Germline CDR1 is SGHAT and CDR2 is FQNNGV. V shed 6 bases and J 4 bases; nucleotides not matched to a gene: 12. CDR3 length equals 16 residues. The CDR3 DNA is TGTGCCAGCAGGTCAGGGTGGCGGGAGCGTTACAATGAGCAGTTCTTC. It is translated as CASRSGWRERYNEQFF.

V usage is TRBV5-8 and J usage is TRBJ2-3; 10 bases agree with TRBD1. CDR1 and CDR2 from the germline V gene are SGHTS and YDEGEE. This CDR3 has 15 amino acids. V shed 4 bases, J shed 1 base, and the junction held 3 bases outside the gene matches. The CDR3, as DNA: TGTGCCAGCAGCGCCGACAGGGGGCGCACAGATACGCAGTATTTT. Protein product: CASSADRGRTDTQYF.

This rearrangement joins TRBV7-2 to TRBJ2-7, with 12 nucleotides matching TRBD2. The CDR3 loop spans 16 amino acids. Per germline, CDR1 SGHTA and CDR2 FQGNSA. With V trimmed by 0 bases and J by 2 bases, 2 bases remained unmatched. CDR3 in amino acids: CASSLAPSGGAYEQYF. In DNA, the CDR3 is TGTGCCAGCAGCTTAGCCCCTAGCGGGGGGGCCTACGAGCAGTACTTC.

The rearrangement joins TRBV5-4 to TRBJ2-2; TRBD1 agrees at 8 bases. The germline gives CDR1 SGHNT, CDR2 YYREEE (reference sequence). Trimming removed 5 bases from V and 4 bases from J; junction bases left unmatched: 7. CDR3 length: 15 residues. CDR3 amino acids: CASRKQGESTGELFF. CDR3 DNA sequence: TGTGCCAGCAGGAAACAGGGGGAAAGCACCGGGGAGCTGTTTTTT.

The gene calls are TRBV27 and TRBJ1-4, with 9 positions matching TRBD1. The CDR3 contains 17 residues. Germline V gene lookup returns CDR1 MNHEY and CDR2 SMNVEV (reference sequence). V lost 6 bases, J lost 0 bases, and 8 bases stayed unmatched. CDR3 bases: TGTGCCAGCAGGTTTAGGGGACAGGGTGCAACTAATGAAAAACTGTTTTTT. This translates into CASRFRGQGATNEKLFF.

The rearrangement joins TRBV7-9 to TRBJ2-6; the D gene is possibly TRBD1 (6 bases). CDR1 and CDR2 from the germline V gene are SEHNR and FQNEAQ (reference sequence). Trimming left V 1 base short and J 1 base short, with 17 bases between. The CDR3 runs 19 residues. This CDR3 reads CASSLGAGRGRSGANVLTF. The CDR3 DNA sequence: TGTGCCAGCAGCTTAGGGGCGGGCAGGGGTCGGTCTGGGGCCAACGTCCTGACTTTC.